Listed below are T cell receptor beta chains from one sample, sequenced in a study of identifying expanded T cells in peripheral blood. The data were produced by immunoSEQ multiplex PCR, yet TCRdb's version contains in-frame clones alone and is incomplete. Of around 76,000 clones in the sample, roughly nine tenths were seen once. The sample comprised blood. These receptor sequences come from a person between 18 and 75 years old in good health. Each CDR3 is given with its conserved first and last residue. The D gene is left open where the match is weak. The listing skips clone size in some rows; elsewhere it reads once, few, many or a size class.

CDR3 length,D gene,V gene,J gene,clone size,CDR3 protein,CDR3 DNA
15,-,TRBV5-6,TRBJ1-3,-,CASSPGVYSGNTIYF,TGTGCCAGCAGCCCAGGGGTTTACTCTGGAAACACCATATATTTT
15,TRBD1,TRBV27,TRBJ1-4,-,CASSTRTGGREKLFF,TGTGCCAGCAGTACCCGGACAGGGGGCCGTGAAAAACTGTTTTTT
16,-,TRBV4-1,TRBJ2-7,-,CASSQPPQSGGHEQYF,TGCGCCAGCAGCCAACCCCCTCAGTCCGGGGGGCACGAGCAGTACTTC
14,-,TRBV27,TRBJ1-1,-,CASSFYREGTEAFF,TGTGCCAGCAGTTTTTACAGGGAGGGTACTGAAGCTTTCTTT
15,TRBD2,TRBV9,TRBJ2-1,once,CASSDGTSGTDEQFF,TGTGCCAGCAGCGACGGGACTAGCGGGACTGATGAGCAGTTCTTC
14,-,TRBV7-8,TRBJ1-1,-,CASSPIGGLTEAFF,TGTGCCAGCAGCCCTATTGGGGGGCTAACTGAAGCTTTCTTT
14,TRBD1,TRBV27,TRBJ2-7,-,CASSFLQGPYEQYF,TGTGCCAGCAGTTTCTTACAGGGGCCCTACGAGCAGTACTTC
16,-,TRBV5-4,TRBJ1-2,-,CASSLKGFVPIYGYTF,TGTGCCAGCAGCTTGAAGGGGTTCGTTCCCATCTATGGCTACACCTTC
15,-,TRBV5-4,TRBJ2-2,-,CASSFPTDETGELFF,TGTGCCAGCAGCTTCCCGACCGACGAAACCGGGGAGCTGTTTTTT
13,-,TRBV10-3,TRBJ1-2,-,CAISADQDSYSTF,TGTGCCATCAGTGCCGACCAGGACAGCTATTCTACCTTC
14,-,TRBV19,TRBJ2-5,-,CASSVGHGQETQYF,TGTGCCAGTAGTGTCGGACACGGTCAAGAGACCCAGTACTTC
13,-,TRBV10-3,TRBJ1-5,-,CAISSGANQPQHF,TGTGCCATCAGTTCGGGGGCGAACCAGCCCCAGCATTTT
15,TRBD1,TRBV6-5,TRBJ1-2,-,CASSYSTGSSYGYTF,TGTGCCAGCAGTTACTCGACAGGGAGCTCCTATGGCTACACCTTC
14,TRBD1,TRBV5-4,TRBJ2-5,-,CASSTRTGEETQYF,TGTGCCAGCAGCACACGGACAGGGGAAGAGACCCAGTACTTC
15,-,TRBV6-5,TRBJ1-5,-,CASRPGGPSNQPQHF,TGTGCCAGCAGGCCCGGGGGGCCTAGCAATCAGCCCCAGCATTTT
14,-,TRBV14,TRBJ2-1,-,CASSERGEYNEQFF,TGTGCCAGCAGCGAGAGGGGGGAGTACAATGAGCAGTTCTTC
14,-,TRBV6-6,TRBJ2-5,once,CASRQGLYQETQYF,TGTGCCAGCAGGCAGGGCCTGTACCAAGAGACCCAGTACTTC
15,TRBD2,TRBV2,TRBJ2-5,few,CASSVEAGGPETQYF,TGTGCCAGCAGTGTAGAAGCGGGGGGGCCGGAGACCCAGTACTTC
15,-,TRBV7-2,TRBJ1-6,-,CASSLEFSPDSPLHF,TGTGCCAGCAGCTTAGAGTTTTCTCCGGATTCACCCCTCCACTTT
16,-,TRBV7-2,TRBJ1-1,-,CASSLYGTQGNTEAFF,TGTGCCAGCAGCTTATACGGGACTCAAGGGAACACTGAAGCTTTCTTT
12,-,TRBV6-6,TRBJ1-1,few,CASSYLNTEAFF,TGTGCCAGCAGTTACTTGAACACTGAAGCTTTCTTT
15,-,TRBV7-2,TRBJ1-4,-,CASSATGSTNEKLFF,TGTGCCAGCAGCGCCACAGGGTCGACTAATGAAAAACTGTTTTTT
14,TRBD1,TRBV5-1,TRBJ1-2,-,CASSSRDRGFGYTF,TGCGCCAGCAGCTCCCGAGACAGGGGGTTCGGCTACACCTTC
15,TRBD1,TRBV10-3,TRBJ1-4,-,CAISAGQEGNEKLFF,TGTGCCATCAGTGCCGGACAGGAGGGAAACGAAAAACTGTTTTTT
16,TRBD1,TRBV10-3,TRBJ1-5,-,CAISESGQGAVQPQHF,TGTGCCATCAGTGAGTCAGGACAGGGGGCCGTACAGCCCCAGCATTTT
14,-,TRBV5-6,TRBJ2-7,-,CASSFWGARYEQYF,TGTGCCAGCAGCTTTTGGGGGGCGAGGTACGAGCAGTACTTC
15,-,TRBV11-2,TRBJ1-1,-,CASSLSPWENTEAFF,TGTGCCAGCAGCCTCTCCCCGTGGGAGAACACTGAAGCTTTCTTT
14,-,TRBV27,TRBJ2-7,few,CASSLGAGSYEQYF,TGTGCCAGCAGTTTAGGGGCAGGCTCTTACGAGCAGTACTTC
15,-,TRBV10-3,TRBJ2-1,-,CAISERGDRDGEQFF,TGTGCCATCAGTGAGCGAGGGGATAGGGACGGTGAGCAGTTCTTC
14,TRBD1,TRBV4-1,TRBJ2-2,-,CASSDRGNTGELFF,TGCGCCAGCAGCGACAGGGGGAACACCGGGGAGCTGTTTTTT
16,TRBD2,TRBV7-8,TRBJ2-5,-,CASGLAGGSAWETQYF,TGTGCCAGCGGACTAGCGGGAGGGTCCGCCTGGGAGACCCAGTACTTC
18,-,TRBV11-3,TRBJ2-6,-,CASSPGRGINPGANVLTF,TGTGCCAGCAGCCCCGGCCGGGGGATCAACCCTGGGGCCAACGTCCTGACTTTC
11,-,TRBV30,TRBJ2-5,-,CAWRSGAAQYF,TGTGCCTGGAGGTCCGGGGCCGCCCAGTACTTC
15,TRBD1,TRBV10-3,TRBJ1-1,-,CAIRVQGGENTEAFF,TGTGCCATCAGAGTACAGGGGGGCGAGAACACTGAAGCTTTCTTT
17,-,TRBV19,TRBJ2-5,-,CASRADVGRWGQETQYF,TGTGCCAGTAGGGCCGATGTGGGACGGTGGGGCCAAGAGACCCAGTACTTC
13,-,TRBV5-1,TRBJ2-3,-,CASTPRTTDTQYF,TGCGCCAGCACCCCACGGACTACAGATACGCAGTATTTT
12,-,TRBV7-9,TRBJ1-1,-,CASSLAITEAFF,TGTGCCAGCAGCTTAGCGATCACTGAAGCTTTCTTT
14,-,TRBV5-1,TRBJ1-1,-,CASSLTGTTYEAFF,TGCGCCAGCAGCTTAACCGGGACAACTTATGAAGCTTTCTTT
13,-,TRBV5-6,TRBJ2-1,few,CASSLGGDNEQFF,TGTGCCAGCAGCCTCGGAGGGGACAATGAGCAGTTCTTC
15,-,TRBV6-1,TRBJ2-5,-,CASSETDRGGETQYF,TGTGCCAGCAGTGAAACTGACAGGGGAGGGGAGACCCAGTACTTC
16,-,TRBV30,TRBJ1-6,-,CAWSAGGFPHNSPLHF,TGTGCCTGGAGTGCTGGGGGCTTTCCTCACAATTCACCCCTCCACTTT
13,-,TRBV5-6,TRBJ2-7,few,CASEERVSYEQYF,TGTGCCAGCGAAGAACGGGTCTCCTACGAGCAGTACTTC
14,-,TRBV2,TRBJ2-2,-,CASNLQGPTGELFF,TGTGCCAGCAATCTACAGGGCCCCACCGGGGAGCTGTTTTTT
11,-,TRBV2,TRBJ2-5,-,CASSSGETQYF,TGTGCCAGCAGTTCAGGAGAGACCCAGTACTTC
17,TRBD2,TRBV5-1,TRBJ2-3,-,CASSLEPGGPNTDTQYF,TGCGCCAGCAGCTTGGAACCGGGGGGGCCTAACACAGATACGCAGTATTTT
14,TRBD1,TRBV6-6,TRBJ1-5,-,CASRRGQLNQPQHF,TGTGCCAGCAGGAGGGGACAGCTCAATCAGCCCCAGCATTTT
18,TRBD2,TRBV5-1,TRBJ2-5,-,CASSLARLAGELQETQYF,TGCGCCAGCAGCTTGGCCAGACTAGCGGGGGAACTACAAGAGACCCAGTACTTC
15,-,TRBV27,TRBJ2-4,-,CASSLGGEAKNIQYF,TGTGCCAGCAGTTTAGGTGGAGAAGCCAAAAACATTCAGTACTTC
15,-,TRBV11-2,TRBJ1-6,-,CASSPGQAGNSPLHF,TGTGCCAGCAGCCCCGGACAAGCCGGTAATTCACCCCTCCACTTT
16,-,TRBV30,TRBJ2-7,-,CAWSFSVEGDSYEQYF,TGTGCCTGGAGTTTTTCCGTAGAGGGGGACTCCTACGAGCAGTACTTC
15,-,TRBV7-2,TRBJ2-3,-,CASSLEGREWDTQYF,TGTGCCAGCAGCTTAGAGGGGCGGGAATGGGATACGCAGTATTTT
14,-,TRBV18,TRBJ2-7,-,CASSPRDGSYEQYF,TGTGCCAGCTCACCCAGGGACGGGTCCTACGAGCAGTACTTC
13,-,TRBV11-3,TRBJ1-1,-,CASSPSMNTEAFF,TGTGCCAGCAGCCCGTCGATGAACACTGAAGCTTTCTTT